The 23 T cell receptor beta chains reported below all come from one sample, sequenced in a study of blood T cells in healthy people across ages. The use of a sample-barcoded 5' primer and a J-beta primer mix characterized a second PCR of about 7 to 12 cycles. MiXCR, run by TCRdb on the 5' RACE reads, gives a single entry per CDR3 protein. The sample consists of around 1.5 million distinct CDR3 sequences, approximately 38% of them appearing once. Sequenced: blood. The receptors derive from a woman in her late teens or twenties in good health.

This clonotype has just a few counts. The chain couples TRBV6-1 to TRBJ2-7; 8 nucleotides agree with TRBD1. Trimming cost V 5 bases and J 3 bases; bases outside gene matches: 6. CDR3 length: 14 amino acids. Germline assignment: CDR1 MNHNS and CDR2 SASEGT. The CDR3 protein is CASSTAQGGYEQYF. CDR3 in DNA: TGTGCCAGCAGTACGGCACAGGGGGGCTACGAGCAGTACTTC.

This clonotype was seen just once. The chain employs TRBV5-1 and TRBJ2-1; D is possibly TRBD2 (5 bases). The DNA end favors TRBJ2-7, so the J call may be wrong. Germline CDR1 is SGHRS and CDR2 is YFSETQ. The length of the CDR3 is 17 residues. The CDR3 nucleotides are TGCGCCAGCAGCTTGGTTGAGGGAGCCACCTTATACAATGAGCAGTACTTC. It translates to CASSLVEGATLYNEQYF.

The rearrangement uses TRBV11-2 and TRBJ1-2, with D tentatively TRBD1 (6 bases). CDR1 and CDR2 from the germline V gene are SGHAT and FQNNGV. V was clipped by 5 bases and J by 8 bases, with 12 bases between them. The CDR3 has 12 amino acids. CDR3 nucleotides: TGTGCCAGCAGCGAAGGGGGTACCGGCTACACCTTC. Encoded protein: CASSEGGTGYTF.

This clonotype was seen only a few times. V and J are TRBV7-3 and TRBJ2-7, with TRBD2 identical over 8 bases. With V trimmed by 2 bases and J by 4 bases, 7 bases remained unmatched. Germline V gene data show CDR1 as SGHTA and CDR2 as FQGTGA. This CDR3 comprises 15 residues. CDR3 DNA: TGTGCCAGCAGCTTAGGTCGGGGGGGCTTTTACGAGCAGTACTTC. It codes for CASSLGRGGFYEQYF.

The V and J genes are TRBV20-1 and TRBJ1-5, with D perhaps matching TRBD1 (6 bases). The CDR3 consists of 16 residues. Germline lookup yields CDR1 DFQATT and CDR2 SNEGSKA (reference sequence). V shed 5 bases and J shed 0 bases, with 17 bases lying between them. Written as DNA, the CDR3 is TGCAGTGCTGGAGTAACGACAGGCTATAGCAATCAGCCCCAGCATTTT. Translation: CSAGVTTGYSNQPQHF.

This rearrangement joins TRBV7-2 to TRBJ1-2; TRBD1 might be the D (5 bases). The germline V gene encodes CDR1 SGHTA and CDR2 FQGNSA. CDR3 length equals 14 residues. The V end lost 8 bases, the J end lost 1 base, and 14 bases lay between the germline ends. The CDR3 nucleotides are TGTGCCAGCCGTTCGGTGGGGGGTAACTATGGCTACACCTTC. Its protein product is CASRSVGGNYGYTF.

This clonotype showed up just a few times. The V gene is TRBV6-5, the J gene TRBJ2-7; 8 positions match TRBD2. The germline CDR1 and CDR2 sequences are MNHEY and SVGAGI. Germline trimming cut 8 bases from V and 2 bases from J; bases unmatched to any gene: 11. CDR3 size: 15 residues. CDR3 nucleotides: TGTGCCAGCCGAATAAGCGGGAGCGGTACCTACGAGCAGTACTTC. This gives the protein CASRISGSGTYEQYF.

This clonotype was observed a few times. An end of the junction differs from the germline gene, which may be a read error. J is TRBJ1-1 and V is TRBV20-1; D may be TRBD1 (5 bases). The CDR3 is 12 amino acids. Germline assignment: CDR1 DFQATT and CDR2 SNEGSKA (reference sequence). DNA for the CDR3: TGCAGTGCCAGAGACAGTCCCCGGGAAGCTTTCTTT. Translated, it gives CSARDSPREAFF.

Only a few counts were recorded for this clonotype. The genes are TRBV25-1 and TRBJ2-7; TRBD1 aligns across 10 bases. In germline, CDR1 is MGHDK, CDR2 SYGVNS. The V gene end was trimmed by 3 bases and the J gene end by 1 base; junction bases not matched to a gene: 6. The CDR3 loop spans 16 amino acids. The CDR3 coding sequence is TGTGCCAGCAGTGACATCCGGGACAGGGGATCCTACGAGCAGTACTTC. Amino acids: CASSDIRDRGSYEQYF.

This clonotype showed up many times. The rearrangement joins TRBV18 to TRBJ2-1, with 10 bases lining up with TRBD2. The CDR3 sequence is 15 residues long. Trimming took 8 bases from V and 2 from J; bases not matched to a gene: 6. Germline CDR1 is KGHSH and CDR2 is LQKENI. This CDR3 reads CASSPGTSAYNEQFF. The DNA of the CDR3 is TGTGCCAGCAGCCCCGGGACTAGCGCCTACAATGAGCAGTTCTTC.

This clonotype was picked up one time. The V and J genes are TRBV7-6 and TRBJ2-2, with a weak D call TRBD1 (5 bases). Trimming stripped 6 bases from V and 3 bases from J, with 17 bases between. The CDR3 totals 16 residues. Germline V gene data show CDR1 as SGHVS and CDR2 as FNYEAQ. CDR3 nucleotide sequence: TGTGCCAGCAGTCAGGGTCGCAGGATAGACACCGGGGAGCTGTTTTTT. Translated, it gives CASSQGRRIDTGELFF.

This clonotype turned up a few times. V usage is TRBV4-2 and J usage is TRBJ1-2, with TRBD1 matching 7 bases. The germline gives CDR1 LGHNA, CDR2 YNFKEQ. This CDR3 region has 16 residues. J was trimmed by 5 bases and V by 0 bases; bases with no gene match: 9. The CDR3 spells CASSQDRDSLIYGYTF. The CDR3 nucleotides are TGTGCCAGCAGCCAAGACCGGGACAGCCTAATTTATGGCTACACCTTC.

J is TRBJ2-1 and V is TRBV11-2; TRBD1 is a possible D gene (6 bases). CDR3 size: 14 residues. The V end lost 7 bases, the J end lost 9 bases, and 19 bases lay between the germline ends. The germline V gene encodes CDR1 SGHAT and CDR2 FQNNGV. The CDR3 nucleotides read TGTGCCAGCAACCAAGGTATAGCCAGGGGTGAGCAGTTCTTC. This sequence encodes CASNQGIARGEQFF.

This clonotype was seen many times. The CDR3 coding sequence is TGTGCCAGCAGGGACAATCAAGAGACCCAGTACTTC. This sequence encodes CASRDNQETQYF. The chain joins TRBV2 to TRBJ2-5, with D maybe TRBD1 (5 bases). The V gene lost 6 bases and the J gene lost 2 bases, with 7 bases spanning the gap. The V gene's germline CDR1 is SNHLY and CDR2 FYNNEI. This CDR3 is 12 amino acids long.

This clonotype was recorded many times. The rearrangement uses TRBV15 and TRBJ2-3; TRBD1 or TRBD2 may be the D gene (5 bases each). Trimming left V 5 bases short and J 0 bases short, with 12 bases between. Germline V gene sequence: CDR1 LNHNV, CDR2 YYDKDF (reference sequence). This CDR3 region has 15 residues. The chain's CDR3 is CATSDGGDSTDTQYF. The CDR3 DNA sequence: TGTGCCACCAGCGATGGTGGGGACAGCACAGATACGCAGTATTTT.

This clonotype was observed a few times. The CDR3 region has the DNA TGTGCCATCAGTGAGTCGCTTGGCTTACAAGAGACCCAGTACTTC. It translates to CAISESLGLQETQYF. The chain uses TRBV10-3 and TRBJ2-5, with D hard to call. V lost 0 bases, J lost 2 bases, and 10 bases lay in between. The germline V gene has CDR1 ENHRY and CDR2 SYGVKD. The CDR3 is made up of 15 amino acids.

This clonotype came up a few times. CDR3 residues: CASSPQSGPRTQYF. The DNA for the CDR3 is TGTGCCAGCAGCCCCCAGTCAGGGCCTAGGACCCAGTACTTC. This rearrangement joins TRBV9 to TRBJ2-7, with a possible D match to TRBD1 (5 bases). With the DNA end fitting TRBJ2-5 better, the J assignment may be wrong. Germline CDR1 is SGDLS and CDR2 is YYNGEE. CDR3 length: 14 residues.

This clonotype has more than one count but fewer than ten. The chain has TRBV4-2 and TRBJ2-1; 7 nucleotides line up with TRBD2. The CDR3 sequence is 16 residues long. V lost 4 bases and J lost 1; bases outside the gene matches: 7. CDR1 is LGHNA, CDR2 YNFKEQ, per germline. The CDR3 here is CASSRPGGSSYNEQFF. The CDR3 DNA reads TGTGCCAGCAGCCGACCGGGGGGATCGTCCTACAATGAGCAGTTCTTC.

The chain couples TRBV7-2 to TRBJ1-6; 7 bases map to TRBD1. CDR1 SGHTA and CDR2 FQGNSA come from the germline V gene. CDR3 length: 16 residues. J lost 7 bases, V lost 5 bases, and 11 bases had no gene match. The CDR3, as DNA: TGTGCCAGCAGCCAACCCTCTCAGGGACAGAATTCACCCCTCCACTTT. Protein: CASSQPSQGQNSPLHF.

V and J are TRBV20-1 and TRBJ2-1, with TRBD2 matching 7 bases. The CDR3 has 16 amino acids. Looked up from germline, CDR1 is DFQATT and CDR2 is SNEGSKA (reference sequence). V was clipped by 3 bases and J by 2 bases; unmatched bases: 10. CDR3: CSARKVLAIPYNEQFF. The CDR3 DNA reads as TGCAGTGCTAGGAAAGTACTAGCGATACCCTACAATGAGCAGTTCTTC.

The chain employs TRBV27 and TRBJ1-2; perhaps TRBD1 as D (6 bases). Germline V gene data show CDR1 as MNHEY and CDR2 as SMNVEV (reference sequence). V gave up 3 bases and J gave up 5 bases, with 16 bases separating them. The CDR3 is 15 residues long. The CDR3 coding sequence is TGTGCCAGCAGTTTTCATCAGGGGCTCGGGTATGGCTACACCTTC. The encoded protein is CASSFHQGLGYGYTF.

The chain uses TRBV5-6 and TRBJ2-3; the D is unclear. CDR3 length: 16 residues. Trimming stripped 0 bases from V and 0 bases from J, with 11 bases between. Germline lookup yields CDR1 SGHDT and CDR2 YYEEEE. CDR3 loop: CASSLASDGSTDTQYF. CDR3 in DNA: TGTGCCAGCAGCTTGGCCTCTGACGGGAGCACAGATACGCAGTATTTT. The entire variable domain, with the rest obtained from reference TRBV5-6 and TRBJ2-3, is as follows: DAGVTQSPTHLIKTRGQQVTLRCSPKSGHDTVSWYQQALGQGPQFIFQYYEEEERQRGNFPDRFSGHQFPNYSSELNVNALLLGDSALYLCASSLASDGSTDTQYFGPGTRLTVL.

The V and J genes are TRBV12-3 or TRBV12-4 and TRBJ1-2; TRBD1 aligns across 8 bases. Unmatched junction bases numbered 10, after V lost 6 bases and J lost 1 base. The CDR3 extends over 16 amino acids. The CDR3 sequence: CASSTSPGQVNYGYTF. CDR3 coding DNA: TGTGCCAGCAGCACGTCACCGGGACAGGTTAACTATGGCTACACCTTC.